Below, 6 T cell receptor beta chains from the same sample are listed, as sequenced in a study of neoadjuvant anti-PD-1 for oral cavity cancer. The protocol was immunoSEQ multiplex PCR, while the TCRdb copy is restricted to in-frame clones and leaves out a portion. The sample has about 16,000 clones, under 75% seen once. The sample consisted of PBMCs, taken before nivolumab (anti-PD-1) treatment. These receptors were taken from a person aged 35-79 years with oral cavity squamous cell carcinoma.

The chain employs TRBV30 and TRBJ1-5; the D is unclear. This CDR3 is 12 amino acids long. Germline CDR1 is GTSNPN and CDR2 is SVGIG (reference sequence). V shed 1 base and J shed 9 bases, with 10 bases lying between them. Here the CDR3 reads CAWSAPGGPQHF. CDR3 in DNA: TGTGCCTGGAGTGCCCCAGGTGGGCCCCAGCATTTT.

The chain combines TRBV14 with TRBJ2-1; D is uncertain. This CDR3 comprises 14 residues. Trimming removed 2 bases from V and 7 bases from J, with 12 bases in between. The germline V gene encodes CDR1 SGHDN and CDR2 FVKESK. The CDR3 DNA is TGTGCCAGCAGCCAACGACTCGTCGGGAATGAGCAGTTCTTC. This codes for CASSQRLVGNEQFF. Full variable domain (outside the CDR3, taken from reference TRBV14 and TRBJ2-1): EAGVTQFPSHSVIEKGQTVTLRCDPISGHDNLYWYRRVMGKEIKFLLHFVKESKQDESGMPNNRFLAERTGGTYSTLKVQPAELEDSGVYFCASSQRLVGNEQFFGPGTRLTVL.

This chain links TRBV7-8 with TRBJ1-5; D is undetermined. Trimming took 5 bases from V and 5 from J, leaving 10 bases between them. Germline V gene lookup returns CDR1 SGHVS and CDR2 FQNEAQ. This CDR3 has 13 amino acids. In nucleotides, the CDR3 is TGTGCCAGCAGCCTGGCCGAGGATCAGCCCCAGCATTTT. Amino acid sequence: CASSLAEDQPQHF.

In its sample, this clone was seen a few times. The CDR3 protein is CASSRTFPGVSGNTIYF. The DNA for the CDR3 is TGTGCCAGCAGTCGCACCTTCCCGGGGGTCTCTGGAAACACCATATATTTT. V usage is TRBV27 and J usage is TRBJ1-3; TRBD1 might be the D (5 bases). CDR1 is MNHEY, CDR2 SMNVEV, per germline (reference sequence). The CDR3 length is 17 residues. V was clipped by 5 bases and J by 0 bases, with 17 bases between them.

The V call is TRBV6-6, the J call TRBJ1-1; the D gene is possibly TRBD1 (5 bases). Germline V gene sequence: CDR1 MNHNY, CDR2 SVGAGI (reference sequence). V dropped 0 bases and J dropped 4 bases, with 9 bases sitting between them. The CDR3 consists of 14 residues. Here the CDR3 DNA reads TGTGCCAGCAGTTACTCGGGGGGGAGCACTGAAGCTTTCTTT. Translating gives CASSYSGGSTEAFF.

The V gene is TRBV19, the J gene TRBJ2-2, with 11 bases lining up with TRBD2. V shed 3 bases, J shed 1 base, and the junction held 13 bases outside the gene matches. Germline CDR1 reads LNHDA; CDR2 reads SQIVND (reference sequence). The CDR3 totals 20 residues. The CDR3 DNA is TGTGCCAGTAGTATGACTGCGATCGGGACTAGCGGAAAGAACACCGGGGAGCTGTTTTTT. This codes for CASSMTAIGTSGKNTGELFF. Supplemented by reference TRBV19 and TRBJ2-2, the full variable domain reads DGGITQSPKYLFRKEGQNVTLSCEQNLNHDAMYWYRQDPGQGLRLIYYSQIVNDFQKGDIAEGYSVSREKKESFPLTVTSAQKNPTAFYLCASSMTAIGTSGKNTGELFFGEGSRLTVL.